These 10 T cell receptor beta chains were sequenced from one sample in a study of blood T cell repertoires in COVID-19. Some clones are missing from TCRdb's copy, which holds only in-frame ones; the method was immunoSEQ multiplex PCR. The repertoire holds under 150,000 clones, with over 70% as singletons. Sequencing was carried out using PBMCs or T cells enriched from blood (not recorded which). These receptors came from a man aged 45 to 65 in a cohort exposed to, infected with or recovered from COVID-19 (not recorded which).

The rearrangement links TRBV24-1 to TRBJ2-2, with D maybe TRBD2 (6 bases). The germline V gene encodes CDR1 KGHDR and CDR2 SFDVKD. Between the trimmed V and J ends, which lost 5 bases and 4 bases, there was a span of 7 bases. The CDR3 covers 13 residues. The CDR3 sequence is CATSGGGTGELFF. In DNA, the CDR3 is TGTGCCACCAGTGGGGGAGGCACCGGGGAGCTGTTTTTT.

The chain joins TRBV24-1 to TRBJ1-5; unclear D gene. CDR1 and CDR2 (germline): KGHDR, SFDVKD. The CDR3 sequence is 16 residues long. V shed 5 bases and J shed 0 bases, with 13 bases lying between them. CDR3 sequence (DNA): TGTGCCACCAGTGCGGCCGGGAGAAATAGCAATCAGCCCCAGCATTTT. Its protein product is CATSAAGRNSNQPQHF.

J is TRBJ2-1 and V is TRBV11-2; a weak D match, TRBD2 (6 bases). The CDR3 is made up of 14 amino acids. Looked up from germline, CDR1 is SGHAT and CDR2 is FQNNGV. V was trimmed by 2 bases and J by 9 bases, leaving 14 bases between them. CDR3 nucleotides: TGTGCCAGCAGCTTACTAGGAGGGACGGTTGAGCAGTTCTTC. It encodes CASSLLGGTVEQFF.

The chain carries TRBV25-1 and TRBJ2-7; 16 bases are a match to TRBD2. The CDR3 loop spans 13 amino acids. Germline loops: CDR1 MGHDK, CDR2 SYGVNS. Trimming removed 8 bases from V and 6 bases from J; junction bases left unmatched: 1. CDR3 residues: CASGTSGRVEQYF. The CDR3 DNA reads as TGTGCCAGCGGGACTAGCGGGAGGGTCGAGCAGTACTTC.

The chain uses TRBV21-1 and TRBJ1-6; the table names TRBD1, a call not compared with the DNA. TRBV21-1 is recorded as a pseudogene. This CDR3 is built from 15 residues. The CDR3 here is CASSKVTTRDPPLHF. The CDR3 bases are TGTGCCAGCAGCAAAGTAACGACCAGGGATCCACCCCTCCACTTT.

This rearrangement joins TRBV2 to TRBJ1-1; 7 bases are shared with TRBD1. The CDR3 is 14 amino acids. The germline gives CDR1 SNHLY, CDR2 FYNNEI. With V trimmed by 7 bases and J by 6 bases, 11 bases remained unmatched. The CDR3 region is CASTRYRGVAEAFF. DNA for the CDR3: TGTGCCAGCACCAGATACAGGGGAGTGGCTGAAGCTTTCTTT. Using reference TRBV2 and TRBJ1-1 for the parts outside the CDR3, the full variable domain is EPEVTQTPSHQVTQMGQEVILRCVPISNHLYFYWYRQILGQKVEFLVSFYNNEISEKSEIFDDQFSVERPDGSNFTLKIRSTKLEDSAMYFCASTRYRGVAEAFFGQGTRLTVV.

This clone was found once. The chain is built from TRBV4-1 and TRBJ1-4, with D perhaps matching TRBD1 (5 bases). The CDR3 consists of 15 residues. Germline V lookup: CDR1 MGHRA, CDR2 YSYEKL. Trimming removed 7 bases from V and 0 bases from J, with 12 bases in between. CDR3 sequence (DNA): TGCGCCAGCATGAGACAGCATACAACTAATGAAAAACTGTTTTTT. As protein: CASMRQHTTNEKLFF.

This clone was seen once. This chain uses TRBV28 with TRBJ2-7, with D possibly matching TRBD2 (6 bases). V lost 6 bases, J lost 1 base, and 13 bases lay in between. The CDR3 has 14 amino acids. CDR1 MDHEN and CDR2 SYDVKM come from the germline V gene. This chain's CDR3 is CASRGGGTSYEQYF. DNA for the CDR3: TGTGCCAGCAGGGGCGGAGGGACTTCCTACGAGCAGTACTTC.

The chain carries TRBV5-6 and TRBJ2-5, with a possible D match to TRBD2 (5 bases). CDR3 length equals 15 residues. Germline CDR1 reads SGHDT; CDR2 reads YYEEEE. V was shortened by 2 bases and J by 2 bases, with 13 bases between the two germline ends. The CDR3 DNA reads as TGTGCCAGCAGCTTAAGGGTGCAGCGGCAAGAGACCCAGTACTTC. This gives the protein CASSLRVQRQETQYF.

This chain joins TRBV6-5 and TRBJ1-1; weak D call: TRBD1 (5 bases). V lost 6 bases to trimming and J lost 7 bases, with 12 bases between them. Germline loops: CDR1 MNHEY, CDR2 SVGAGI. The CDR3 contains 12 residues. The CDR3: CASSRGTFEAFF. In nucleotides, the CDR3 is TGTGCCAGCAGCCGAGGGACTTTTGAAGCTTTCTTT.